This is a list of T cell receptor beta chains from one sample in a study of T cell responses to AZD1222 COVID-19 vaccine. TCRdb's copy holds only in-frame clones and misses some; the assay was immunoSEQ multiplex PCR. The sample records some 150,000 clones, 75% to 95% being singletons. The material was peripheral blood, obtained on day 0 of MenACWY control vaccination. The receptors here all came from an adult in good health. The CDR3 runs from the conserved cysteine through the conserved F or W. The order of the fields is clone size, D gene, J gene, V gene, CDR3 DNA, CDR3 protein. A D gene is named only where the DNA matches it firmly. Expanded clones are given a class, and other clones once, few, many or no size at all.

size: .; D: TRBD1; J: TRBJ2-5; V: TRBV5-4; DNA: TGTGCCAGCAGCCCCGACAGGGCCCAAGAGACCCAGTACTTC; CDR3: CASSPDRAQETQYF
size: medium-sized; D: .; J: TRBJ1-5; V: TRBV27; DNA: TGTGCCAGCAGGTCTGGTGGGTCTAATCAGCCCCAGCATTTT; CDR3: CASRSGGSNQPQHF
size: .; D: .; J: TRBJ2-5; V: TRBV7-6; DNA: TGTGCCAGCAGCCATTGGGGGGGGCATGGAGAGACCCAGTACTTC; CDR3: CASSHWGGHGETQYF
size: .; D: .; J: TRBJ2-4; V: TRBV6-5; DNA: TGTGCCAGCAGTTCACTACAGGTAGCCAAAAACATTCAGTACTTC; CDR3: CASSSLQVAKNIQYF
size: once; D: .; J: TRBJ1-4; V: TRBV5-1; DNA: TGCGCCAGCAGCTTTATTACCGGGGGTGCCGGACAAAGCAAAAAACTGTTTTTT; CDR3: CASSFITGGAGQSKKLFF
size: .; D: TRBD1; J: TRBJ1-5; V: TRBV19; DNA: TGTGCCAGTAGCCCTGTACCGGGACAGGCCCAGCAGCCCCAGCATTTT; CDR3: CASSPVPGQAQQPQHF
size: .; D: .; J: TRBJ2-1; V: TRBV30; DNA: TGTGCCTGGGGGTCCGCGGGGGCCGCCCCACTCTTC; CDR3: CAWGSAGAAPLF
size: .; D: .; J: TRBJ1-6; V: TRBV7-2; DNA: TGTGCCAGCAGCTTAGTATACAGGGCCCGGGATTCACCCCTCCACTTT; CDR3: CASSLVYRARDSPLHF
size: .; D: .; J: TRBJ2-5; V: TRBV9; DNA: TGTGCCAGCAGCCAGGCTTCGGAAGAGACCCAGTACTTC; CDR3: CASSQASEETQYF
size: .; D: TRBD2; J: TRBJ2-2; V: TRBV5-6; DNA: TGTGCCAGCAGCCCTCGGGGGGGGAACACCGGGGAGCTGTTTTTT; CDR3: CASSPRGGNTGELFF
size: .; D: TRBD2; J: TRBJ2-3; V: TRBV4-2; DNA: TGTGCCAGCAGTCAAGACGGCCTAGCGGGGGATCCCCCAGATACGCAGTATTTT; CDR3: CASSQDGLAGDPPDTQYF
size: .; D: .; J: TRBJ1-1; V: TRBV6-6; DNA: TGTGCCAGCAGTTACGGGGCAGGGCCCAGCAACACTGAAGCTTTCTTT; CDR3: CASSYGAGPSNTEAFF
size: once; D: .; J: TRBJ1-5; V: TRBV5-1; DNA: TGCGCCAGCAGCTTGGGGTGGAGGGGCAATCAGCCCCAGCATTTT; CDR3: CASSLGWRGNQPQHF
size: .; D: TRBD2; J: TRBJ2-1; V: TRBV5-5; DNA: TGTGCCAGCAGCTTGGTTGTGGGAGGGCCAGGTGAGCAGTTCTTC; CDR3: CASSLVVGGPGEQFF
size: .; D: TRBD2; J: TRBJ2-6; V: TRBV3-1/TRBV3-2; DNA: TGTGCCAGCAGCCAAGAAATCGGGAGGCCCGTACCCATAAGAAACTCTGGGGCCAACGTCCTGACTTTC; CDR3: CASSQEIGRPVPIRNSGANVLTF
size: once; D: .; J: TRBJ1-1; V: TRBV6-4; DNA: TGTGCCAGCAGTGACTCAGCGGAGAACACTGAAGCTTTCTTT; CDR3: CASSDSAENTEAFF
size: few; D: TRBD2; J: TRBJ2-2; V: TRBV6-5; DNA: TGTGCCAGCTGGTGGACTAGTATTGGTACCGGGGAGCTGTTTTTT; CDR3: CASWWTSIGTGELFF
size: few; D: .; J: TRBJ1-1; V: TRBV5-1; DNA: TGCGCCAGCAGCTTGGGTAGACCCGTCGACACTGAAGCTTTCTTT; CDR3: CASSLGRPVDTEAFF
size: .; D: .; J: TRBJ1-1; V: TRBV4-1; DNA: TGCGCCAGCAGCCAATTCTTTCTTCCGCAGGCACAACCGAACACTGAAGCTTTCTTT; CDR3: CASSQFFLPQAQPNTEAFF
size: once; D: TRBD1; J: TRBJ2-2; V: TRBV3-1/TRBV3-2; DNA: TGTGCCAGCAGCCAAGACGACAGGGGCTGGACCGGGGAGCTGTTTTTT; CDR3: CASSQDDRGWTGELFF
size: .; D: .; J: TRBJ1-1; V: TRBV6-5; DNA: TGTGCCAGCTCCGGGGCGCCTGCTTTCTTT; CDR3: CASSGAPAFF
size: .; D: .; J: TRBJ2-7; V: TRBV7-2; DNA: TGTGCCAGCAGCTCGGGATTCACATACGAGCAGTACTTC; CDR3: CASSSGFTYEQYF
size: .; D: TRBD1; J: TRBJ1-1; V: TRBV19; DNA: TGTGCCAGTACCCTACGACAGGGAACTGAAGCTTTCTTT; CDR3: CASTLRQGTEAFF
size: .; D: TRBD2; J: TRBJ2-1; V: TRBV7-2; DNA: TGTGCCAGCAGCTTAGCCACTAGCGGGGGTTACAATGAGCAGTTCTTC; CDR3: CASSLATSGGYNEQFF
size: .; D: .; J: TRBJ1-3; V: TRBV6-5; DNA: TGTGCCAGCAGTTACTTGGGCTCTGGAAACACCATATATTTT; CDR3: CASSYLGSGNTIYF
size: .; D: .; J: TRBJ2-1; V: TRBV6-5; DNA: TGTGCCAGCAGCGCCAACAGGTGGGGGACTCCGGAGTTCTTC; CDR3: CASSANRWGTPEFF
size: few; D: .; J: TRBJ2-2; V: TRBV7-9; DNA: TGTGCCAGCAGCCCCGACTATGCGAACACCGGGGAGCTGTTTTTT; CDR3: CASSPDYANTGELFF
size: few; D: .; J: TRBJ2-5; V: TRBV7-3; DNA: TGTGCCAGCAGCTTAACGAACTCCCGAGGAGAGACCCAGTACTTC; CDR3: CASSLTNSRGETQYF
size: .; D: .; J: TRBJ2-1; V: TRBV7-3; DNA: TGTGCCAGCAGCAAACAGGGATCCAATGAGCAGTTCTTC; CDR3: CASSKQGSNEQFF
size: .; D: TRBD1; J: TRBJ2-7; V: TRBV7-9; DNA: TGTGCCAGCAGTTTCCCCGGGACAGGGGAGAACGAGCAGTACTTC; CDR3: CASSFPGTGENEQYF
size: once; D: .; J: TRBJ2-1; V: TRBV5-1; DNA: TGCGCCAGCAGCGCCTCGGGCCCAGAGATCTACAATGAGCAGTTCTTC; CDR3: CASSASGPEIYNEQFF
size: .; D: TRBD1; J: TRBJ2-7; V: TRBV24-1; DNA: TGTGCCACCAGTGATACGAGACAGGGGGCGCGGGAGCAGTACTTC; CDR3: CATSDTRQGAREQYF
size: .; D: .; J: TRBJ2-1; V: TRBV5-1; DNA: TGCGCCAGCAGTCGGGAAGAGTCCTACAATGAGCAGTTCTTC; CDR3: CASSREESYNEQFF
size: .; D: TRBD1; J: TRBJ1-5; V: TRBV7-8; DNA: TGTGCCAGCAGCTTAGCTACAGGGGTTGGGAACAATCAGCCCCAGCATTTT; CDR3: CASSLATGVGNNQPQHF
size: .; D: .; J: TRBJ1-2; V: TRBV5-1; DNA: TGCGCCAGCAGGGGGCCGGGAGAGGAGGGCTACACCTTC; CDR3: CASRGPGEEGYTF
size: .; D: TRBD2; J: TRBJ2-7; V: TRBV27; DNA: TGTGCCAGCAGCCCCGCGGGGGTTTCCTACGAGCAGTACTTC; CDR3: CASSPAGVSYEQYF
size: .; D: .; J: TRBJ2-7; V: TRBV2; DNA: TGTGCCAGCAGTGAAAAAAAGGGACACGAGCAGTACTTC; CDR3: CASSEKKGHEQYF
size: .; D: .; J: TRBJ2-5; V: TRBV2; DNA: TGTGCCAGCAGCCCCGGGGGCCACATACAAGAGACCCAGTACTTC; CDR3: CASSPGGHIQETQYF
size: few; D: TRBD1; J: TRBJ1-6; V: TRBV7-3; DNA: TGTGCCAGCAGCAAGCAAGGGACAGGGGGAAATTCACCCCTCCACTTT; CDR3: CASSKQGTGGNSPLHF
size: few; D: TRBD2; J: TRBJ2-1; V: TRBV3-1/TRBV3-2; DNA: TGTGCCAGCAGCCAAGGTTGGCCAGCGGGGGACGATGAGCAGTTCTTC; CDR3: CASSQGWPAGDDEQFF
size: .; D: TRBD1; J: TRBJ1-3; V: TRBV2; DNA: TGTGCCAGCAGTGGGGCCAGGGGGAATATTGGAAACACCATATATTTT; CDR3: CASSGARGNIGNTIYF
size: .; D: .; J: TRBJ1-1; V: TRBV11-1; DNA: TGTGCCAGCAGCTTAGTGGCCACTGAAGCTTTCTTT; CDR3: CASSLVATEAFF